This T cell receptor beta chain was obtained from a study of CD8 T cells in ankylosing spondylitis. Whole-study findings and limits: Within peripheral blood, clones linked to disease were CD8+ and relatively rare. From matched ankylosing spondylitis synovial fluid, disease-linked clones were reportedly recovered at significantly enriched levels. A TCR beta motif of roughly 8 highly homologous variants seemed to mark ankylosing spondylitis blood.

A note on this clonotype: Its target is not known.

This CDR3 region has 13 residues. The ends were cut back, 7 bases at V and 5 bases at J, with 15 bases in the middle. The germline gives CDR1 SNHLY, CDR2 FYNNEI. TCRdb itself ran the 5' RACE reads through MiXCR, one entry per CDR3 protein. This table has fewer than 500,000 distinct CDR3 sequences, 25% to 30% appearing once. The chain has TRBV2 and TRBJ2-7; tentative D call: TRBD1 (5 bases). The sequence was collected from a male donor with ankylosing spondylitis. The source material was blood, either unsorted or a sorted T cell fraction (not recorded which). CDR3 DNA sequence: TGTGCCAGCAATCTTAACAGGCGCGACGAGCAGTACTTC. Its translation is CASNLNRRDEQYF.